The T cell receptor beta chain described here comes from a study of blood T cell repertoires in COVID-19 (dated by TCRdb to between 2020 and 2021). Regarding the research as a whole: Samples from collaborators originated in the United States, Italy and Spain and spanned both the acute and convalescent phases of COVID-19. The prospective study material was composed of cDNA or gDNA derived from T cells, B-cell-depleted T cells, or PBMCs. The dataset comprised deeply sampled blood TCRbeta repertoires from subjects exposed to, actively infected with, or recovered from COVID-19. The repertoires were released in a freely available public database meant as a resource for research on the immune response to SARS-CoV-2. The samples were drawn from the first 160 participants of the ongoing ImmuneRACE study and from over a thousand subjects provided by 6 global collaborators. The sample metadata nearly always contained a de-identified subject ID, COVID-19 status, age in years and sex. Where available, HLA class I and class II types were obtained from metadata supplied by the sample provider rather than from assay-based typing. Study-wide findings and limitations: Clinical and demographic metadata were provided uncurated, with the amount varying by source and participant.

TCRbeta CDR3 regions were amplified from genomic DNA by means of the immunoSEQ Assay, a bias-controlled multiplex PCR. Under the source paper's analysis protocol: The number of nucleated cells in each sample was estimated by amplification of reference gene primers within the assay. Sequence reads were collapsed and filtered to measure the absolute abundance of every unique TCRbeta CDR3 rearrangement. For each sample, productive Simpson clonality was calculated as the square root of Simpson's diversity index over productive rearrangements. Here the immuneACCESS table is served through TCRdb, limited to in-frame sequences with V and J called. Missing clones are a known gap in these copies; in checked studies unresolved V genes cover under half, and the rest lacks a known reason. Clone size and V and J calls were adopted from that table, with D and trimming inferred from the DNA. This sample is represented by under 250,000 clones; 80% to 90% of them were singletons. 3% to 4% of the sample is held by the ten biggest clonotypes.

In the prospective study, participants were roughly 18 to 100 years old, resided in about two dozen geographic areas of the United States, and were enrolled through a virtual design. In the prospective study, participants were assigned to cohorts based on the clinical history participants reported in a screening survey and a study questionnaire. In the prospective study, mobile phlebotomists collected whole blood, serum and a nasopharyngeal or oropharyngeal swab from each participant. Prospective study participants could optionally give additional blood draws and questionnaires over a roughly 2-month period. Before DNA extraction, blood samples from the prospective study were shipped at room temperature or frozen. Comment on this clone: Its specific antigen is unknown. No clone much larger than this one lies a single base away; base qualities are absent.

This TCR was recovered from a woman younger than 30 in a cohort exposed to, infected with or recovered from COVID-19 (not recorded which). Sample: PBMCs or T cells enriched from blood (not recorded which).

The nucleotides read TGTGCCAGCTCACTCTCGGGACAGAACACCGGGGAGCTGTTTTTT. This codes for CASSLSGQNTGELFF. The chain links TRBV18 with TRBJ2-2; perhaps TRBD1 is the D gene, with 6 bases matching. Spanning cysteine to phenylalanine, the CDR3 consists of 15 amino acids. Solely the CDR3 DNA is kept, with 45 bases framed from the first base. V is shortened by 4 bases, J by 1 base, and the region joining them spans 10 bases. The CDR1 and CDR2 encoded by the germline V gene are KGHSH and LQKENI. The variable domain in full, with residues beyond the CDR3 obtained from the reference TRBV18 and TRBJ2-2 genes, is NAGVMQNPRHLVRRRGQEARLRCSPMKGHSHVYWYRQLPEEGLKFMVYLQKENIIDESGMPKERFSAEFPKEGPSILRIQQVVRGDSAAYFCASSLSGQNTGELFFGEGSRLTVL.